This TCR beta chain was obtained from a study of blood T cell repertoires in COVID-19. On the study more broadly: Sites across the United States, Italy and Spain contributed samples from acute and convalescent COVID-19. The analysed material was cDNA or gDNA that came from T cells, B-cell-depleted T cells, or PBMCs.

As originally analysed: The authors estimated nucleated cell counts from reference gene primer amplification. TCRdb's copy holds only in-frame clones and misses some; the assay was immunoSEQ multiplex PCR. D and trimming were read from the DNA, whereas the V and J calls and clone size are those reported in that table. This sample has 70,000 or so clones; approximately 90% occur once, and the top ten carry more than 6.5%. The ends were cut back, 3 bases at V and 3 bases at J, with 3 bases in the middle. The CDR3 is 13 amino acids. Germline V gene lookup returns CDR1 LGHNT and CDR2 FRNRAP. This TCR came from a woman older than 75 with active COVID-19. Material: peripheral blood. This chain joins TRBV12-5 and TRBJ2-6; D is unclear. The chain's CDR3 is CASGFSGANVLTF. CDR3 DNA: TGTGCTAGTGGTTTTAGTGGGGCCAACGTCCTGACTTTC.